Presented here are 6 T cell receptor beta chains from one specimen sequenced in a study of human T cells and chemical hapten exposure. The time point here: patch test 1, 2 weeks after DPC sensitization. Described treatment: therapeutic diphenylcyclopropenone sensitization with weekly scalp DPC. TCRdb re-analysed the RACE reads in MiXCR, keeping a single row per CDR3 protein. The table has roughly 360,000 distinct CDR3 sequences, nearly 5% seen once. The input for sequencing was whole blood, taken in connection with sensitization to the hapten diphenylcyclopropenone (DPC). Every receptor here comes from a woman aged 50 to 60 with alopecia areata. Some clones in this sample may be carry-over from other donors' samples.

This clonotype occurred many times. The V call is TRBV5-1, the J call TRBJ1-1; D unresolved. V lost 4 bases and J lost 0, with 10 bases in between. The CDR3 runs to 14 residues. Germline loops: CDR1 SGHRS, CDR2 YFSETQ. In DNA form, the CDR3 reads TGCGCCAGCAGCGGAGGAAATATGAACACTGAAGCTTTCTTT. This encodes CASSGGNMNTEAFF.

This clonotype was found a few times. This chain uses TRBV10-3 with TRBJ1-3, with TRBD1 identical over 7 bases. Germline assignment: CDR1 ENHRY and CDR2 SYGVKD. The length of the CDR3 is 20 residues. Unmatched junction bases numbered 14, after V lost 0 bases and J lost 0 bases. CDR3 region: CAISESSHRGLPSSGNTIYF. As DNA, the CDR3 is TGTGCCATCAGTGAGTCGAGTCACAGGGGACTTCCGAGCTCTGGAAACACCATATATTTT.

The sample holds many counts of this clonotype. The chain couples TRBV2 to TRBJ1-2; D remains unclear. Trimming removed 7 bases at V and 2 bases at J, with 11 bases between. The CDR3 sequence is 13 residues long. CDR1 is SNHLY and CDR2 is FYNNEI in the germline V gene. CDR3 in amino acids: CASTTNMNYGYTF. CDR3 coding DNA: TGTGCCAGCACTACGAACATGAACTATGGCTACACCTTC.

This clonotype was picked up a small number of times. CDR3 in DNA: TGTGCCAGCAGCCCAGCGGGGGGGCCTGCAGATACGCAGTATTTT. This codes for CASSPAGGPADTQYF. The chain joins TRBV3-1 to TRBJ2-3; 10 nucleotides agree with TRBD2. This CDR3 has 15 residues. Germline V CDR1 and CDR2: LGHDT, YNNKEL (reference sequence). V was pared by 4 bases and J by 4 bases, with 5 bases of the junction left unmatched.

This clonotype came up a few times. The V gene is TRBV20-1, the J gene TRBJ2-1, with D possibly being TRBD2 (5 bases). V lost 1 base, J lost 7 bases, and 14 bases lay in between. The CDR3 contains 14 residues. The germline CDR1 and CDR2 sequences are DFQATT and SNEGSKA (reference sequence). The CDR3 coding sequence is TGCAGTGCTAGAGGGCAGGAGGAAATAAATGAGCAGTTCTTC. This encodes CSARGQEEINEQFF.

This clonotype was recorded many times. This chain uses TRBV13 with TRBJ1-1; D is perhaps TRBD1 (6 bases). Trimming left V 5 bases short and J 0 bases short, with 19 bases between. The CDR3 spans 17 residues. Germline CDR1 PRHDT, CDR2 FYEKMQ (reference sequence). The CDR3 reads CASSPQGRRGVNTEAFF. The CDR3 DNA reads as TGTGCCAGCAGCCCCCAGGGGAGACGCGGGGTGAACACTGAAGCTTTCTTT. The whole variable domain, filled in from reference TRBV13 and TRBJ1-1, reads AAGVIQSPRHLIKEKRETATLKCYPIPRHDTVYWYQQGPGQDPQFLISFYEKMQSDKGSIPDRFSAQQFSDYHSELNMSSLELGDSALYFCASSPQGRRGVNTEAFFGQGTRLTVV.